This T cell receptor beta chain comes out of a study of T cell repertoires in cytomegalovirus infection. To note about this clonotype: Its antigen is still unknown.

V was shortened by 3 bases and J by 3 bases, with 22 bases between the two germline ends. CDR3 length: 18 residues. In germline, CDR1 is KGHSH, CDR2 LQKENI. TCRdb reprocessed the reads via MiXCR and lists one record per CDR3 protein. Of 650,000 to 900,000 distinct CDR3 sequences in the sample, under 35% are singletons; the top ten hold around 13%. The source is a human donor in good health (CMV status not recorded). Some clones in this sample may be carry-over from other donors' samples. Sequenced material: cultured CD8+ T cells from PBMCs, taken from culture after CMV antigen stimulation. V gene TRBV18 combines with J gene TRBJ2-3, with TRBD2 as a possible D gene (6 bases). The CDR3 here is CASSPQDPTGVRTDTQYF. The CDR3 DNA sequence: TGTGCCAGCTCACCTCAAGATCCGACGGGGGTCCGAACAGATACGCAGTATTTT.